Reported below is one T cell receptor (beta chain). These data are taken from a study of Ad26.COV2.S vaccination and SARS-CoV-2 variants. The method was immunoSEQ multiplex PCR; TCRdb's version includes in-frame clones alone and lacks a portion of them. The sample consists of around 450,000 clones, 89% of them appearing once. Germline V lookup: CDR1 MNHEY, CDR2 SVGAGI. This CDR3 has 15 amino acids. Trimming pared 5 bases from V and 7 bases from J, leaving 20 bases between. The treatment denotes: around 19 received Ad26.COV2.S at low or high dose, single or two shots; a few received placebo; per-sample allocation not given. Collection of samples fell on day 63 after the first vaccine or placebo injection.

The source of this sequence is a person aged 18-65 years who received the Ad26.COV2.S COVID-19 vaccine or a placebo. Material: peripheral blood, obtained in a trial of Ad26.COV2.S vaccine versus placebo. The chain employs TRBV6-5 and TRBJ2-5; D uncertain. The CDR3 loop is CASSLRTPGAGTQYF. CDR3 DNA: TGTGCCAGCAGTCTCCGGACGCCTGGTGCAGGGACCCAGTACTTC.